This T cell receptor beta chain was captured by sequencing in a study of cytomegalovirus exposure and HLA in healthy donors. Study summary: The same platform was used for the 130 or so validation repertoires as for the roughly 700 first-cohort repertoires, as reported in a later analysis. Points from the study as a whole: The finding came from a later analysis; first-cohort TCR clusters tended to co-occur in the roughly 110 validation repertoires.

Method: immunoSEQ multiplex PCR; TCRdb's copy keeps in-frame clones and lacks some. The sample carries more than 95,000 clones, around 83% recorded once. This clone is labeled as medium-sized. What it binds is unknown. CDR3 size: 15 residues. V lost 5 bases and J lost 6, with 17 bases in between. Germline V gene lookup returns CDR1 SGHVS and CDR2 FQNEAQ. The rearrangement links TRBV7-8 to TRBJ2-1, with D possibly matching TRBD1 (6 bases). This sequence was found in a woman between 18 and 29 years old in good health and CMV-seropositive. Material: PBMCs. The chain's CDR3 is CASSPGTTYLNEQFF. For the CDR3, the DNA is TGTGCCAGCAGCCCAGGGACAACATACCTCAATGAGCAGTTCTTC.